This record looks at one T cell receptor beta chain sequence and its context. What it binds is not known. This sample stems from a study of response to subunit inactivated influenza vaccine. Study-wide results and limits: The authors suggested that every seasonal influenza vaccination recruits few new T cells.

TCRdb processed the RT-PCR reads anew with MiXCR; each CDR3 protein has one entry. The sample lists around 850,000 distinct CDR3 sequences, 15% to 20% occurring once. Germline loops: CDR1 SQVTM, CDR2 ANQGSEA. The junction had 5 bases not matched to a gene; V was cut back by 7 bases and J by 3 bases. This CDR3 region has 13 residues. This chain links TRBV29-1 with TRBJ2-1; 8 nucleotides agree with TRBD1. The sequencing here drew on PBMCs from blood, taken roughly 5 days after vaccination. This clonotype originated in a man over 45 who received an inactivated influenza vaccine. The CDR3, as DNA: TGCAGCGCTCGGACAGGGCTCTACAATGAGCAGTTCTTC. Translating it yields CSARTGLYNEQFF.